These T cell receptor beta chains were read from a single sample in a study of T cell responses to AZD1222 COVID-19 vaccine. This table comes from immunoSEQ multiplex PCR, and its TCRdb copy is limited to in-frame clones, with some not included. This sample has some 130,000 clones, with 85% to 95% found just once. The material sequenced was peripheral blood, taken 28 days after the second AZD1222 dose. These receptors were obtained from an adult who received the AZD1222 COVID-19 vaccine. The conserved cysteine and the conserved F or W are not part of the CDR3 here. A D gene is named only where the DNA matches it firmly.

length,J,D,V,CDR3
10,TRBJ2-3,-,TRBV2,ASRMDTDTQY
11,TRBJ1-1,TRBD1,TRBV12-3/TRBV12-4,ASSGTEYTEAF
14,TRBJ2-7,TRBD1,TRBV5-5,ASSLERGGLAHEQY
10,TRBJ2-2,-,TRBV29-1,SAGGNTGELF
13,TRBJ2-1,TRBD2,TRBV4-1,ASSQVRLAGNEQF
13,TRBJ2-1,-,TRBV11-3,ASSRGRGMYNEQF
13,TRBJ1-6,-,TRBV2,ASSDLGVIATPLH
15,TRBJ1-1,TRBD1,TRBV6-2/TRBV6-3,ASSYSFGTAMNTEAF
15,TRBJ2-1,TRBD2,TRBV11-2,ASSPHTGTSSRNEQF
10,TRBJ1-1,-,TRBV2,ASQTTNTEAF
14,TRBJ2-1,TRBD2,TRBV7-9,ASSERWGGGYNEQF
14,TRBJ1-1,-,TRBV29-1,SVGASGGVLDTEAF
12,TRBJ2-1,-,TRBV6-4,ASSLAGADNEQF
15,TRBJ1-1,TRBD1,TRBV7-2,ASSLKGQGALNTEAF
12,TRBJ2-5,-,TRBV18,ASSPPLFPETQY
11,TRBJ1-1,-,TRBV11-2,ASSFQTETEAF
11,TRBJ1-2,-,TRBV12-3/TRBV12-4,ASSTTATNGYT
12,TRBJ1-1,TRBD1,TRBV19,ASRAQGWDTEAF
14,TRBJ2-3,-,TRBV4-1,ASSQVNLVSTDTQY
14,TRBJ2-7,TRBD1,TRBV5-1,ASSLAGTGSFYEQY
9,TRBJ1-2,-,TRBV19,ASWGIYGYT
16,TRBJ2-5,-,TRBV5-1,ASSRHLGTARGVETQY
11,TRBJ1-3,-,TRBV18,ASSVSSGNTIY
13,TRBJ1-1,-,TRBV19,ATDSGTGAFRAAF
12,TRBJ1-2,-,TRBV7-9,ASSLNREYEGYT
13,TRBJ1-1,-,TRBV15,ATSRVMSLNTEAF
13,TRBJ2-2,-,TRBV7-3,ASSLGGPNTGELF
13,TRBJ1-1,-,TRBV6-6,ASSSPDSINTEAF
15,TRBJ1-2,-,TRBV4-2,ASSQDMGGFVGYGYT
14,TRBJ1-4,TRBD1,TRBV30,AWSRHPDRNSEKLF
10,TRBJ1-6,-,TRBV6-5,ASMKGRPPLH
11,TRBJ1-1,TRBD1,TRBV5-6,ASSPRDRPEAF
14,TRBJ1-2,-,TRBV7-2,ASSARSALANYGYT
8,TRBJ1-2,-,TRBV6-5,ASRDYGYT
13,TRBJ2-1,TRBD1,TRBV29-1,SVGAGQGSSNEQF
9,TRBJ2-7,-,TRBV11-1,ASSGDHEQY
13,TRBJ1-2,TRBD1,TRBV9,ASSAWDRWNYGYT
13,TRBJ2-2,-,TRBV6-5,ASSSGTGDTGELF
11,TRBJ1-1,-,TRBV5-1,ASSPWLNTEAF
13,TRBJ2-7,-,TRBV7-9,ASRGVRRDFYEQY
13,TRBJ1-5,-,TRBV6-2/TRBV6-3,ASSYSDKSNQPQH
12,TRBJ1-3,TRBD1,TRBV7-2,ASSLQGDGNTIY
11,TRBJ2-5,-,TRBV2,ASRVQADGTQY
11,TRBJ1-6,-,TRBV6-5,ASGPLADSPLH
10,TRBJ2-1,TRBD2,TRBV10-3,ATGGAYNEQF
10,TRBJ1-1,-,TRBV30,AWRQPNTEAF
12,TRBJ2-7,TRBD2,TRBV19,ASSEGTSGYEQY
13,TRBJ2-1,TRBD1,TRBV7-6,ASSSDRVIAHEQF
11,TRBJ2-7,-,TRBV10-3,ATGGDADYEQY
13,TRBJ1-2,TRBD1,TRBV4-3,ASSRRQGQWNGYT
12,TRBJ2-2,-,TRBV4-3,ASSQDRWGGELF
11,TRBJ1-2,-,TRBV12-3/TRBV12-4,ASSLAGGSGYT
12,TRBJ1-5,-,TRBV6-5,ASTRDGANQPQH
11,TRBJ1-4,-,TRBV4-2,ASSQGLNEKLF
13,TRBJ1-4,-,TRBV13,ASSLTGTSNEKLF
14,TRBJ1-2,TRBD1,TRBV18,ASSSGQGALYKGYT